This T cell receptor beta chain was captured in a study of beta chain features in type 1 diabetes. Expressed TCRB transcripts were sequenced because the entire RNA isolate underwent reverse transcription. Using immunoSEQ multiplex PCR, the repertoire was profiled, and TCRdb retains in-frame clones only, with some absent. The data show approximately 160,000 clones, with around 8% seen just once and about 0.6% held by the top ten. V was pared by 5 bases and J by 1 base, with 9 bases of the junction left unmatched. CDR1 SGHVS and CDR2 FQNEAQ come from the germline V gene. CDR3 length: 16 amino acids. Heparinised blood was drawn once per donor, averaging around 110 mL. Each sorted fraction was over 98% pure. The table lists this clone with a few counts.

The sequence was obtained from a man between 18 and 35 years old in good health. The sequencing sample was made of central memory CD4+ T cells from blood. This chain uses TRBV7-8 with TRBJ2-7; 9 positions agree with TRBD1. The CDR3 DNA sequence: TGTGCCAGCAGCCCCACCGGGACAGGGAGGTCCTACGAGCAGTACTTC. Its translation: CASSPTGTGRSYEQYF.